The 11 T cell receptor beta chains in this list originate from one sample, sequenced in a study of blood T cell repertoires in COVID-19. Assay used: immunoSEQ multiplex PCR; TCRdb lists only in-frame clones, some missing. The sample consists of 130,000 or so clones, about 89% of them appearing once. The sequencing sample was made of peripheral blood. The receptors originated from a middle-aged man with active or convalescent COVID-19.

The J gene is TRBJ2-7, the V gene TRBV5-4; a possible D gene is TRBD1 (6 bases). Germline V gene data show CDR1 as SGHNT and CDR2 as YYREEE (reference sequence). The V end lost 4 bases, the J end lost 2 bases, and 13 bases lay between the germline ends. The CDR3 has 14 amino acids. The CDR3 DNA reads TGTGCCAGCAGCCCACGAGGGGGTCCCTACGAGCAGTACTTC. It yields the protein CASSPRGGPYEQYF.

V gene TRBV7-9 combines with J gene TRBJ2-7; the match to TRBD1 covers 9 bases. After removal of 1 base from V and 3 bases from J, the junction contained 1 base not matched to a gene. The CDR3 has 14 residues. Germline loops: CDR1 SEHNR, CDR2 FQNEAQ (reference sequence). The CDR3 sequence: CASSLVDRGYEQYF. In DNA form, the CDR3 reads TGTGCCAGCAGCTTAGTGGACAGGGGCTACGAGCAGTACTTC.

V is TRBV7-8 and J is TRBJ1-6; D uncertain. Between the trimmed V and J ends, which lost 2 bases and 8 bases, there was a span of 7 bases. CDR1 SGHVS and CDR2 FQNEAQ come from the germline V gene. The CDR3 is made up of 13 amino acids. The CDR3 DNA reads TGTGCCAGCAGCTTATGGGGAGATTCACCCCTCCACTTT. It yields the protein CASSLWGDSPLHF.

V gene TRBV28 combines with J gene TRBJ2-3; TRBD2 is a possible D gene (5 bases). With 0 bases removed from V and 0 bases from J, the gap between germline ends came to 7 bases. This CDR3 is built from 15 residues. Germline assignment: CDR1 MDHEN and CDR2 SYDVKM. CDR3 sequence reads: CASSLWEASTDTQYF. The DNA of the CDR3 is TGTGCCAGCAGTTTATGGGAGGCCAGCACAGATACGCAGTATTTT.

This clone has only a few counts. The CDR3 bases are TGTGCCAGCAGTATTAGCGGGAGTAGAACCTACGAGCAGTACTTC. This encodes CASSISGSRTYEQYF. The genes are TRBV6-5 and TRBJ2-7, with 9 positions matching TRBD2. Unmatched junction bases numbered 7, after V lost 5 bases and J lost 2 bases. CDR1 MNHEY and CDR2 SVGAGI come from the germline V gene. The CDR3 spans 15 residues.

This clone was seen once. This chain connects TRBV11-2 to TRBJ2-1; TRBD1 agrees at 7 bases. This CDR3 has 15 amino acids. Per germline, CDR1 SGHAT and CDR2 FQNNGV. V shed 4 bases, J shed 4 bases, and the junction held 7 bases outside the gene matches. CDR3 sequence: CASSSTGSKYNEQFF. CDR3 in DNA: TGTGCCAGCAGCTCGACAGGGAGTAAGTACAATGAGCAGTTCTTC.

There are a few counts of this clone. J is TRBJ2-7 and V is TRBV7-9; TRBD1 is a possible D gene (7 bases). Deletions cut 1 base from V and 7 bases from J, with 11 bases between. The germline CDR1 and CDR2 sequences are SEHNR and FQNEAQ (reference sequence). This CDR3 has 13 amino acids. The CDR3 loop reads CASSLGAGGEQYF. DNA of the CDR3: TGTGCCAGCAGCTTAGGAGCAGGGGGGGAGCAGTACTTC. Using reference TRBV7-9 and TRBJ2-7 for the parts outside the CDR3, the full variable domain is DTGVSQNPRHKITKRGQNVTFRCDPISEHNRLYWYRQTLGQGPEFLTYFQNEAQLEKSRLLSDRFSAERPKGSFSTLEIQRTEQGDSAMYLCASSLGAGGEQYFGPGTRLTVT.

The chain couples TRBV19 to TRBJ1-1; weak D call: TRBD1 (5 bases). The CDR3 length is 15 residues. Trimming removed 6 bases at V and 0 bases at J, with 14 bases between. Germline V lookup: CDR1 LNHDA, CDR2 SQIVND (reference sequence). The CDR3 is CASSLLGQLNTEAFF. As DNA, the CDR3 is TGTGCCAGTAGCTTGTTAGGACAACTGAACACTGAAGCTTTCTTT.

The CDR3 loop is CASSFRTGDGNTIYF. CDR3 coding DNA: TGCGCCAGCAGCTTTCGGACAGGTGACGGAAACACCATATATTTT. The chain has TRBV5-1 and TRBJ1-3; 7 bases line up with TRBD1. The junction had 6 bases not matched to a gene; V was cut back by 2 bases and J by 4 bases. Germline CDR1 reads SGHRS; CDR2 reads YFSETQ. The CDR3 is 15 residues long.

The J gene is TRBJ2-1, the V gene TRBV28, with 13 bases matching TRBD2. CDR1 and CDR2 (germline): MDHEN, SYDVKM. The CDR3 runs to 14 residues. Trimming cost V 4 bases and J 11 bases; bases outside gene matches: 5. CDR3 residues: CASSSPTSGRKQFF. The CDR3 coding sequence is TGTGCCAGCAGTTCCCCGACTAGCGGGAGGAAGCAGTTCTTC.

The chain links TRBV5-1 to TRBJ2-7; 8 positions match TRBD1. With 4 bases clipped from V and 2 bases from J, the junction kept 5 bases outside the gene matches. This CDR3 has 14 amino acids. Germline CDR1 is SGHRS and CDR2 is YFSETQ. CDR3 loop: CASSTDRGTYEQYF. The DNA of the CDR3 is TGCGCCAGCAGCACAGACAGGGGCACCTACGAGCAGTACTTC.